This T cell receptor beta chain was sequenced during a study of Graves' ophthalmopathy and Graves' hyperthyroidism. The study excluded patients with other autoimmune diseases, uncontrolled infections, pregnancy or lactation. Study outcomes and limitations: Ophthalmopathy cases were distinguished from stable hyperthyroidism by a 13-signature model, reaching about 91% sensitivity and approximately 81% specificity. Blood also carried most expanded thyroid clonotypes exceeding 0.001 frequency.

Beta-chain TCR CDR3 regions were amplified from RNA transcripts. HTBI primers were used in a first-round RT-PCR, which preceded a second-round multiplex PCR. TCRdb processed the multiplex PCR reads anew with MiXCR; each CDR3 protein has one entry. Among about 500,000 distinct CDR3 sequences listed, roughly 14% were seen once. This clonotype has a count of ten or more. No antigen is known for it. The CDR3 extends over 13 amino acids. Germline V gene data show CDR1 as SGHDT and CDR2 as YYEEEE. The V end lost 0 bases, the J end lost 5 bases, and 8 bases lay between the germline ends. What was sequenced was blood. The chain uses TRBV5-6 and TRBJ1-1, with D unresolved. The sequence was obtained from a woman aged 25 to 39 with Graves' ophthalmopathy. The CDR3 loop is CASSLVGITEAFF. CDR3 coding DNA: TGTGCCAGCAGCTTGGTCGGGATAACTGAAGCTTTCTTT.